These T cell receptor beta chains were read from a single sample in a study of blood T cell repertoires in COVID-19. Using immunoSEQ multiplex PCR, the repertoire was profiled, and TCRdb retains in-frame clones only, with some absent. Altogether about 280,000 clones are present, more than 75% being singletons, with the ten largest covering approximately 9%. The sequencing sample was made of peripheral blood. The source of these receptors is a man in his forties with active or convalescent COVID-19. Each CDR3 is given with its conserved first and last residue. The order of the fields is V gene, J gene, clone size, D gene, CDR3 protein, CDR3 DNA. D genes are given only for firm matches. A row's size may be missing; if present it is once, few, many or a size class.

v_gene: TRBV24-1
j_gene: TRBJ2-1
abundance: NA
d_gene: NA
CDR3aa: CATSDSQTSYNEQFF
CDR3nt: TGTGCCACCAGTGATTCACAGACCTCTTACAATGAGCAGTTCTTC

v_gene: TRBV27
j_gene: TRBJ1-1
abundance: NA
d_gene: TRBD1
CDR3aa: CASSPGQGRGTEAFF
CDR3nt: TGTGCCAGCAGTCCCGGACAGGGAAGAGGGACTGAAGCTTTCTTT

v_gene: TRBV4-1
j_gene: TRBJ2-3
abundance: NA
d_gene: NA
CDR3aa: CASSLLDGDTQYF
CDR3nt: TGCGCCAGCAGCCTCTTAGATGGAGATACGCAGTATTTT

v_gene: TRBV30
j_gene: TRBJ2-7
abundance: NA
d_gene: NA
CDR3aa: CAWSVGGSSYEQYF
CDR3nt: TGTGCCTGGAGTGTCGGGGGAAGCTCCTACGAGCAGTACTTC

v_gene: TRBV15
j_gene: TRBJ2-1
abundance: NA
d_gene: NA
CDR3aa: CATSRRPNNEQFF
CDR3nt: TGTGCCACCAGCAGGCGGCCGAACAATGAGCAGTTCTTC

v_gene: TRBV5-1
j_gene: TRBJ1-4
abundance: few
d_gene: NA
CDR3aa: CASSSGQRGPNEKLFF
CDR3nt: TGCGCCAGCAGCTCCGGACAGCGCGGACCCAATGAAAAACTGTTTTTT

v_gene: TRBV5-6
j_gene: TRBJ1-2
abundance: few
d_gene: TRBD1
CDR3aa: CASSIGTGYGYTF
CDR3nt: TGTGCCAGCAGCATCGGGACAGGCTATGGCTACACCTTC

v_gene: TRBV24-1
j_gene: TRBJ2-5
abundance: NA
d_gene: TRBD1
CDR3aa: CATSDRNRGIIETQYF
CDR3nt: TGTGCCACCAGTGACCGGAACAGGGGGATAATTGAGACCCAGTACTTC

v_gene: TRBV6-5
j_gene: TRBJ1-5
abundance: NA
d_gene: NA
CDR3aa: CASSPGTGSNQPQHF
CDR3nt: TGTGCCAGCAGCCCCGGCACAGGTAGCAATCAGCCCCAGCATTTT

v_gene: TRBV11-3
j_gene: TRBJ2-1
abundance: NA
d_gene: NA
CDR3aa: CASSLETVGGNEQFF
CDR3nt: TGTGCCAGCAGCTTAGAGACCGTAGGGGGCAATGAGCAGTTCTTC

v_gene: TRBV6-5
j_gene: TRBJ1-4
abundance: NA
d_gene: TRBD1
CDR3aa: CASTRQGTNEKLFF
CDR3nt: TGTGCCAGCACCAGACAGGGAACTAATGAAAAACTGTTTTTT

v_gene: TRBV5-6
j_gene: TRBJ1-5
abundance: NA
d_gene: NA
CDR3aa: CASSLGSNQPQHF
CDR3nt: TGTGCCAGCAGCTTGGGTTCGAATCAGCCCCAGCATTTT

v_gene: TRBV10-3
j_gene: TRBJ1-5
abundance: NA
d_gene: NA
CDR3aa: CAISESQRGNQPQHF
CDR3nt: TGTGCCATCAGTGAGTCGCAGAGGGGCAATCAGCCCCAGCATTTT

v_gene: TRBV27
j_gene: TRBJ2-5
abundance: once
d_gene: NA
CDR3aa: CASSLFRGGETQYF
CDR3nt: TGTGCCAGCAGTTTATTCAGGGGTGGAGAGACCCAGTACTTC

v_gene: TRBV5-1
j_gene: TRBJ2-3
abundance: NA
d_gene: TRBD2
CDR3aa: CASTTSGGGTFSTDTQYF
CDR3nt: TGCGCCAGCACGACTAGCGGGGGAGGTACCTTTAGCACAGATACGCAGTATTTT

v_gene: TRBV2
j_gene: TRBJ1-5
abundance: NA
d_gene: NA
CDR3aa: CASSDQDQPQHF
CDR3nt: TGTGCCAGCAGTGACCAGGATCAGCCCCAGCATTTT

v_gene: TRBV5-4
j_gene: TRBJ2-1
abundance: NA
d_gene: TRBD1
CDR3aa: CASSRTGSNEQFF
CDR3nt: TGTGCCAGCAGCCGGACAGGGTCCAATGAGCAGTTCTTC

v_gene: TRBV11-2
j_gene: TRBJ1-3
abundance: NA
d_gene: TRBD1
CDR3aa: CASSLDPTGSGNTIYF
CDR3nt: TGTGCCAGCAGCTTAGATCCGACAGGGTCTGGAAACACCATATATTTT

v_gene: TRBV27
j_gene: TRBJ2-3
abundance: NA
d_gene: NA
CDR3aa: CASSRTAASTDTQYF
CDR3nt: TGTGCCAGCAGTAGAACAGCCGCTAGCACAGATACGCAGTATTTT

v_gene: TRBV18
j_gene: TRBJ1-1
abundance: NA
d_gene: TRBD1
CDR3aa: CASSPYPGQGAHTEAFF
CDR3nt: TGTGCCAGCTCACCCTACCCGGGCCAGGGGGCCCACACTGAAGCTTTCTTT

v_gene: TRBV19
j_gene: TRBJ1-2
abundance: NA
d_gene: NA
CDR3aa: CASRGRVANYGYTF
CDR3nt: TGTGCCAGTAGAGGCAGGGTAGCTAACTATGGCTACACCTTC

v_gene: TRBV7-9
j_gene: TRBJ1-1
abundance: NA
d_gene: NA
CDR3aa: CASSGGTTEAFF
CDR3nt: TGTGCCAGCAGCGGGGGGACCACTGAAGCTTTCTTT

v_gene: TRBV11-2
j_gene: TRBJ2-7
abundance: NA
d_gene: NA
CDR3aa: CASSLIAGSYEQYF
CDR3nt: TGTGCCAGCAGCTTAATTGCAGGCTCCTACGAGCAGTACTTC

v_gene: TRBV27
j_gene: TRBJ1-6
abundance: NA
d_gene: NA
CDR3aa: CATTRGSGSFSPLHF
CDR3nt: TGTGCCACCACAAGGGGTAGTGGGTCTTTTTCACCCCTCCACTTT

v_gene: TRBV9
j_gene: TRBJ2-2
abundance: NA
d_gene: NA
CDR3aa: CASSVGQATGELFF
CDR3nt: TGTGCCAGCAGCGTAGGGCAGGCCACCGGGGAGCTGTTTTTT

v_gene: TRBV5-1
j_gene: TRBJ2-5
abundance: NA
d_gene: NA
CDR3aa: CASSLYEGGTQYF
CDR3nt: TGCGCCAGCAGCCTCTACGAGGGTGGGACCCAGTACTTC

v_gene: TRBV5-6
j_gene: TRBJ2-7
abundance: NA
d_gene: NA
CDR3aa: CASSRDIGNEQYF
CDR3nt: TGTGCCAGCAGCCGGGACATAGGAAACGAGCAGTACTTC

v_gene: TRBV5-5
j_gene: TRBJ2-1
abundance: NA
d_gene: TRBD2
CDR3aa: CASSGTSGTSSYNEQFF
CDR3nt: TGTGCCAGCAGCGGGACTAGCGGGACAAGCTCCTACAATGAGCAGTTCTTC

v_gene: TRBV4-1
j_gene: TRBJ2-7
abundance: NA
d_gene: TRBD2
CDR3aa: CASSQDQDSGVSYEQYF
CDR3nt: TGCGCCAGCAGCCAAGATCAGGATAGCGGGGTTTCCTACGAGCAGTACTTC

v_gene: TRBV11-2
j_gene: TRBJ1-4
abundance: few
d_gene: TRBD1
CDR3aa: CASSLTGQGTEKLFF
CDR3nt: TGTGCCAGCAGCTTAACGGGACAGGGTACTGAAAAACTGTTTTTT

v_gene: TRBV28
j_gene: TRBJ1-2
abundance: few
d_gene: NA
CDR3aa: CASTLAGGVDGYTF
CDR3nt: TGTGCCAGCACCCTGGCGGGAGGGGTTGATGGCTACACCTTC

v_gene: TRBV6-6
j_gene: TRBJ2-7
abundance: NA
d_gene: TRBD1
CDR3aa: CASSYGQGAEEQYF
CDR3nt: TGTGCCAGCAGTTACGGACAGGGGGCAGAGGAGCAGTACTTC

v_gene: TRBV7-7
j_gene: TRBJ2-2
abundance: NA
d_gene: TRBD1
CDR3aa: CASTTGDTGELFF
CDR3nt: TGTGCCAGTACCACAGGGGACACCGGGGAGCTGTTTTTT

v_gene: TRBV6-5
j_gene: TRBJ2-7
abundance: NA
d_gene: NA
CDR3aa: CASSYSFGDKSYEQYF
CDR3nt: TGTGCCAGCAGTTACTCGTTTGGGGACAAGTCCTACGAGCAGTACTTC

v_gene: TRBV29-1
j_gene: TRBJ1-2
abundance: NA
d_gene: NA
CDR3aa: CSVQPRGVYGYTF
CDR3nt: TGCAGCGTTCAGCCCAGGGGAGTCTATGGCTACACCTTC

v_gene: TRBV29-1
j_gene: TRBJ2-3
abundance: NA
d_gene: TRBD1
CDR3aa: CSGEDRGQIDTQYF
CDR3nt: TGCAGCGGGGAGGACAGGGGACAGATAGATACGCAGTATTTT